This T cell receptor beta chain was observed in a study of CD8 T cells in ankylosing spondylitis. The study's findings and limits: What appeared characteristic of ankylosing spondylitis blood was a TCR beta motif of several highly homologous variants. Matched ankylosing spondylitis synovial fluid reportedly showed significant enrichment of disease-linked clones. In synovial fluid and blood from reactive arthritis, some motif variants were previously reported. Relatively rare in peripheral blood, disease-linked clones were also CD8+.

Between the trimmed V and J ends, which lost 4 bases and 0 bases, there was a span of 7 bases. The germline V gene encodes CDR1 DFQATT and CDR2 SNEGSKA (reference sequence). This CDR3 has 13 amino acids. Points on this clonotype: The antigen remains unidentified.

Construction of TCR beta libraries was performed using quantitative 5'-RACE with molecular barcodes. A single record per CDR3 protein comes from TCRdb applying MiXCR to the 5' RACE reads. Seen here are about 800,000 distinct CDR3 sequences, about 10% observed once, and the top ten hold around 0.51%. Sequencing was carried out using blood, either unsorted or a sorted T cell fraction (not recorded which). The rearrangement joins TRBV20-1 to TRBJ2-1, with unresolved D. The clonotype originates from a male donor with ankylosing spondylitis. CDR3 residues: CSATRSSYNEQFF. In nucleotides, the CDR3 is TGCAGTGCTACCCGGAGCTCCTACAATGAGCAGTTCTTC.